This T cell receptor beta chain was sequenced in a study of cytomegalovirus exposure and HLA in healthy donors. This CDR3 contains 15 residues. The V end was cut by 5 bases, the J end by 6 bases, with 19 bases between. The germline V gene has CDR1 SEHNR and CDR2 FQNEAQ (reference sequence). Primers included in the PCR were 60 Vbeta and 13 Jbeta primers. Generated by immunoSEQ multiplex PCR, the TCRdb table keeps only in-frame clones and is missing some. In the table there are about 200,000 clones, around three quarters of which are singletons. The origin of this receptor is a man aged 25 to 45 in good health and CMV-seronegative. The genes are TRBV7-9 and TRBJ1-1, with D possibly matching TRBD1 (6 bases). Source material: PBMCs. The CDR3 bases are TGTGCCAGCAGCCCCTACAGGGTTAAGGTCGCTGAAGCTTTCTTT. It is translated as CASSPYRVKVAEAFF. Full variable domain (outside the CDR3, taken from reference TRBV7-9 and TRBJ1-1): DTGVSQNPRHKITKRGQNVTFRCDPISEHNRLYWYRQTLGQGPEFLTYFQNEAQLEKSRLLSDRFSAERPKGSFSTLEIQRTEQGDSAMYLCASSPYRVKVAEAFFGQGTRLTVV.